Below, one T cell receptor beta chain is given with its context. This sample was taken from a study of blood T cell repertoires in COVID-19. Study in general: Samples taken during acute and convalescent COVID-19 were collected in the United States, Italy and Spain. Sample material is recorded as cDNA or gDNA derived from T cells, B-cell-depleted T cells, or PBMCs.

The V and J ends lost 4 bases and 3 bases respectively, with 22 bases between them. CDR3 length: 18 amino acids. Germline V lookup: CDR1 SGHDN, CDR2 FVKESK. Authors' methods: How many nucleated cells were present was estimated from reference gene primer amplification. This table comes from immunoSEQ multiplex PCR, and its TCRdb copy is limited to in-frame clones, with some not included. V and J calls and clone size are as listed in that table; D and trimming were resolved from the DNA. Of roughly 32,000 clones detected, over 75% appear once; the ten largest clones hold over 12%. V gene TRBV14 combines with J gene TRBJ2-1, with D possibly TRBD2 on 5 matching bases. Sequencing was carried out using peripheral blood. The sequence came from a man in his 60s with active COVID-19. CDR3 in amino acids: CASSPQPTILKGYNEQFF. CDR3 in DNA: TGTGCCAGCAGCCCGCAGCCGACTATCCTTAAGGGCTACAATGAGCAGTTCTTC.